These T cell receptor beta chains were read from a single sample in a study of blood T cells in healthy people across ages. TCRdb recomputed calls from the 5' RACE reads with MiXCR, one row per CDR3 protein. The repertoire has some 1.5 million distinct CDR3 sequences, roughly 30% of them found once; the top ten carry about 8%. The sequenced sample consisted of blood. These receptors came from a woman younger than 45 in good health. The CDR3 runs from the conserved cysteine through the conserved F or W. The D gene is left open where the match is weak. A row's size may be missing; if present it is once, few, many or a size class.

d_gene: NA
v_gene: TRBV12-3/TRBV12-4
abundance: NA
j_gene: TRBJ2-1
CDR3nt: TGTGCCAGCAGTTGGTCCCGCATTGGGAATGAGCAGTTCTTC
CDR3aa: CASSWSRIGNEQFF

d_gene: NA
v_gene: TRBV29-1
abundance: NA
j_gene: TRBJ1-2
CDR3nt: TGCAGCGTTAAGGACAGAGAGGGCTACACCTTC
CDR3aa: CSVKDREGYTF

d_gene: NA
v_gene: TRBV29-1
abundance: NA
j_gene: TRBJ1-5
CDR3nt: TGCAGCGTTGAGTTGGGATCTGGCCAGCCCCAGCATTTT
CDR3aa: CSVELGSGQPQHF

d_gene: TRBD1
v_gene: TRBV4-3
abundance: many
j_gene: TRBJ2-3
CDR3nt: TGCGCCAGCAGCCAGGGGACAGGGTCGAATACGCAGTATTTT
CDR3aa: CASSQGTGSNTQYF

d_gene: NA
v_gene: TRBV5-1
abundance: few
j_gene: TRBJ1-2
CDR3nt: TGCGCCAGCAGCAAAGATACGGGACGCAGCTATGGCTACACCTTC
CDR3aa: CASSKDTGRSYGYTF

d_gene: NA
v_gene: TRBV28
abundance: NA
j_gene: TRBJ2-7
CDR3nt: TGTGCCAGCAGTTCAGTTTACCGGCCAAGCTCCTACGAGCAGTACTTC
CDR3aa: CASSSVYRPSSYEQYF

d_gene: NA
v_gene: TRBV5-1
abundance: many
j_gene: TRBJ1-4
CDR3nt: TGCGCCAGCAGCCCCGGGACGCCCTCAACTAATGAAAAACTGTTTTTT
CDR3aa: CASSPGTPSTNEKLFF

d_gene: NA
v_gene: TRBV3-1
abundance: many
j_gene: TRBJ2-1
CDR3nt: TGTGCCAGCAGCCAAGTTGGGGGGTTCGCCAATGAGCAGTTCTTC
CDR3aa: CASSQVGGFANEQFF

d_gene: TRBD1
v_gene: TRBV5-1
abundance: few
j_gene: TRBJ1-5
CDR3nt: TGCGCCAGCAGCTTACAGGGGCTAGCAAATCAGCCCCAGCATTTT
CDR3aa: CASSLQGLANQPQHF

d_gene: NA
v_gene: TRBV2
abundance: NA
j_gene: TRBJ2-5
CDR3nt: TGTGCCAGCAGTGAAGACAGAACAGGCCAAGAGACCCAGTACTTC
CDR3aa: CASSEDRTGQETQYF

d_gene: NA
v_gene: TRBV20-1
abundance: NA
j_gene: TRBJ1-5
CDR3nt: TGCAGTGCAACCGGAGGCTTCAATCAGCCCCAGCATTTT
CDR3aa: CSATGGFNQPQHF

d_gene: NA
v_gene: TRBV7-2
abundance: NA
j_gene: TRBJ2-3
CDR3nt: TGTGCCAGCAGCCAATCTAAGACTAGCACAGATACGCAGTATTTT
CDR3aa: CASSQSKTSTDTQYF

d_gene: NA
v_gene: TRBV12-3/TRBV12-4
abundance: few
j_gene: TRBJ1-4
CDR3nt: TGTGCCAGCAGTGCACCCCGGGGGGGAGGGAGGGAAAAACTGTTTTTT
CDR3aa: CASSAPRGGGREKLFF

d_gene: TRBD1
v_gene: TRBV7-9
abundance: NA
j_gene: TRBJ2-1
CDR3nt: TGTGCCAGCAGCCCAGGGGGCGGTTGGTCCTACAATGAGCAGTTCTTC
CDR3aa: CASSPGGGWSYNEQFF

d_gene: NA
v_gene: TRBV29-1
abundance: NA
j_gene: TRBJ2-1
CDR3nt: TGCAGCGTGCTAGAAAATGACAATGAGCAGTTCTTC
CDR3aa: CSVLENDNEQFF

d_gene: TRBD1
v_gene: TRBV6-4
abundance: NA
j_gene: TRBJ1-2
CDR3nt: TGTGCCAGCAGTGACTCTAGGACAGGACCCTATGGCTACACCTTC
CDR3aa: CASSDSRTGPYGYTF

d_gene: NA
v_gene: TRBV2
abundance: many
j_gene: TRBJ1-5
CDR3nt: TGTGCCAGCAGTCCGGACGGGAGGGGTCAGCCCCAGCATTTT
CDR3aa: CASSPDGRGQPQHF

d_gene: TRBD1
v_gene: TRBV18
abundance: few
j_gene: TRBJ2-7
CDR3nt: TGTGCCAGCTCACCACCGTCAGGACAGGGCTACGAGCAGTACTTC
CDR3aa: CASSPPSGQGYEQYF

d_gene: TRBD2
v_gene: TRBV28
abundance: NA
j_gene: TRBJ2-5
CDR3nt: TGTGCCAGCAGTTTATATACTAGCGGGGGAAATGAGCAGTACTTC
CDR3aa: CASSLYTSGGNEQYF

d_gene: TRBD1
v_gene: TRBV19
abundance: few
j_gene: TRBJ2-1
CDR3nt: TGTGCCAGTACCGGGACAGGGATTTACAATGAGCAGTTCTTC
CDR3aa: CASTGTGIYNEQFF

d_gene: TRBD1
v_gene: TRBV10-3
abundance: NA
j_gene: TRBJ1-2
CDR3nt: TGTGCCATCAGTGATCCCCGGGACAGGGGAGACTATGGCTACACCTTC
CDR3aa: CAISDPRDRGDYGYTF

d_gene: TRBD1
v_gene: TRBV27
abundance: many
j_gene: TRBJ2-1
CDR3nt: TGTGCCAGCAGCCCGGGACAGTATAACAATGAGCAGTTCTTC
CDR3aa: CASSPGQYNNEQFF

d_gene: NA
v_gene: TRBV11-2
abundance: NA
j_gene: TRBJ2-2
CDR3nt: TGTGCCAGCAGCTTAGATGTCTGGACACCGAACACCGGGGAGCTGTTTTTT
CDR3aa: CASSLDVWTPNTGELFF

d_gene: NA
v_gene: TRBV6-6
abundance: NA
j_gene: TRBJ1-2
CDR3nt: TGTGCCAGCAGTCATGGACTTGGCTACACCTTC
CDR3aa: CASSHGLGYTF

d_gene: TRBD1
v_gene: TRBV29-1
abundance: NA
j_gene: TRBJ1-5
CDR3nt: TGCAGCGTTGGGGGGACAGGTTATCAGCCCCAGCATTTT
CDR3aa: CSVGGTGYQPQHF

d_gene: NA
v_gene: TRBV20-1
abundance: few
j_gene: TRBJ1-1
CDR3nt: TGCAGTGGAGGACAGCGGGAAGCTTTCTTT
CDR3aa: CSGGQREAFF

d_gene: NA
v_gene: TRBV6-6
abundance: NA
j_gene: TRBJ1-2
CDR3nt: TGTGCCAGCAGTACTCGGTCAGGGAATCGGGGAAACTATGGCTACACCTTC
CDR3aa: CASSTRSGNRGNYGYTF

d_gene: NA
v_gene: TRBV12-3/TRBV12-4
abundance: few
j_gene: TRBJ2-3
CDR3nt: TGTGCCAGCAGTGCGAGAGACGTCTCCGGCACAGATACGCAGTATTTT
CDR3aa: CASSARDVSGTDTQYF

d_gene: NA
v_gene: TRBV2
abundance: few
j_gene: TRBJ1-5
CDR3nt: TGTGCCAGCGGTGGAAAACAGCCCCAGCATTTT
CDR3aa: CASGGKQPQHF

d_gene: TRBD1
v_gene: TRBV10-3
abundance: NA
j_gene: TRBJ1-1
CDR3nt: TGTGCCATCAGTGGCCAAACAGGGGGCAGGAACACCGAAGCTTTCTTT
CDR3aa: CAISGQTGGRNTEAFF